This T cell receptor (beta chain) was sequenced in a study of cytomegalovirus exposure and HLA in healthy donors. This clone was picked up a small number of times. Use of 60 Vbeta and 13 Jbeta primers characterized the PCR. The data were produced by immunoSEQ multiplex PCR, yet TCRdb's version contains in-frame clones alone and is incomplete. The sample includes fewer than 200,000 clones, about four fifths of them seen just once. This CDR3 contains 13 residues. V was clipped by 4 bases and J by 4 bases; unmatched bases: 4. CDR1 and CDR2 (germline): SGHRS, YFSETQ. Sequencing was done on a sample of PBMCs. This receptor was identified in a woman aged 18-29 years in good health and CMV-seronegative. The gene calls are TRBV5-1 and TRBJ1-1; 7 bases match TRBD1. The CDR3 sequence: CASSQAGGTEAFF. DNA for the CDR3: TGCGCCAGCAGCCAGGCAGGGGGCACTGAAGCTTTCTTT.